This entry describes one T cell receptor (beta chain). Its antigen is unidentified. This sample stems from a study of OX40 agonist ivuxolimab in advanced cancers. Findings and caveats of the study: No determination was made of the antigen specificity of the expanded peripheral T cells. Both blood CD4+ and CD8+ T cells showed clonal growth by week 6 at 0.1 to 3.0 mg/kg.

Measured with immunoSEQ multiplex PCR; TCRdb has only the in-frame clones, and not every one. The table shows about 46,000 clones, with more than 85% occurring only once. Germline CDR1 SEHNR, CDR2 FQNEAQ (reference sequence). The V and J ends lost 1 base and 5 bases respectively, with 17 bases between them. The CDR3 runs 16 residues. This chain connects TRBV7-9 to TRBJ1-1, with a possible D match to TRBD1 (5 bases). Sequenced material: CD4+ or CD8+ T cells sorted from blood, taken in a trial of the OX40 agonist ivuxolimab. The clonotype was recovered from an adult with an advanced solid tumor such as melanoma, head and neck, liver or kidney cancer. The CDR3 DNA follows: TGTGCCAGCAGCTTAGGTCCGGCGGGGGGAGAAACTGAAGCTTTCTTT. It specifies CASSLGPAGGETEAFF.